These T cell receptor beta chains were read from a single sample in a study of blood T cell repertoires in COVID-19. TCRdb's table, derived via immunoSEQ multiplex PCR, lists solely in-frame clones and lacks some. The sample contains 30,000 to 50,000 clones, 70% to 80% of which appear only once. The sample taken for sequencing was peripheral blood. These receptors came from a man between 65 and 85 years old with acute or convalescent COVID-19. CDR3s include the opening cysteine and the closing phenylalanine or tryptophan. D genes are given only for firm matches. Size is omitted from some rows. Given values are once, few, many or a class for expanded clones.

j_gene: TRBJ2-6; d_gene: .; abundance: .; v_gene: TRBV18; CDR3aa: CASSPTSGANVLTF; CDR3nt: TGTGCCAGCTCACCTACATCTGGGGCCAACGTCCTGACTTTC
j_gene: TRBJ2-1; d_gene: TRBD2; abundance: few; v_gene: TRBV11-2; CDR3aa: CASSLETSGRNEQFF; CDR3nt: TGTGCCAGCAGCTTGGAGACTAGCGGGAGAAATGAGCAGTTCTTC
j_gene: TRBJ2-3; d_gene: .; abundance: .; v_gene: TRBV6-6; CDR3aa: CATRALTSTDTQYF; CDR3nt: TGTGCCACTCGTGCTTTAACTAGCACAGATACGCAGTATTTT
j_gene: TRBJ2-1; d_gene: .; abundance: .; v_gene: TRBV13; CDR3aa: CASSLNLAGVGEQFF; CDR3nt: TGTGCCAGCAGCTTAAACCTAGCAGGTGTTGGTGAGCAGTTCTTC
j_gene: TRBJ1-3; d_gene: .; abundance: .; v_gene: TRBV28; CDR3aa: CASSLGGYSGNTIYF; CDR3nt: TGTGCCAGCAGTTTAGGAGGGTACTCCGGAAACACCATATATTTT
j_gene: TRBJ2-2; d_gene: .; abundance: .; v_gene: TRBV7-2; CDR3aa: CASSLFSTAVTGELFF; CDR3nt: TGTGCCAGCAGCTTATTCTCCACGGCGGTCACCGGGGAGCTGTTTTTT
j_gene: TRBJ1-3; d_gene: TRBD1; abundance: .; v_gene: TRBV4-3; CDR3aa: CASSQDSDGQGLFSGNTIYF; CDR3nt: TGCGCCAGCAGCCAAGATTCTGATGGACAGGGGTTATTCTCTGGAAACACCATATATTTT
j_gene: TRBJ2-7; d_gene: .; abundance: .; v_gene: TRBV28; CDR3aa: CASSRAYEQYF; CDR3nt: TGTGCCAGCAGTCGCGCTTACGAGCAGTACTTC
j_gene: TRBJ1-2; d_gene: .; abundance: .; v_gene: TRBV2; CDR3aa: CASSQPQGRGYTF; CDR3nt: TGTGCCAGCAGTCAGCCACAGGGAAGAGGCTACACCTTC
j_gene: TRBJ2-7; d_gene: .; abundance: .; v_gene: TRBV7-2; CDR3aa: CASSLYRAQQYF; CDR3nt: TGTGCCAGCAGCTTATACAGGGCACAGCAGTACTTC
j_gene: TRBJ1-2; d_gene: .; abundance: .; v_gene: TRBV19; CDR3aa: CASRPGQLLYGYTF; CDR3nt: TGTGCCAGTAGACCGGGACAACTCCTCTATGGCTACACCTTC
j_gene: TRBJ1-2; d_gene: TRBD1; abundance: .; v_gene: TRBV27; CDR3aa: CASSWTGNYGYTF; CDR3nt: TGTGCCAGCAGTTGGACAGGAAACTATGGCTACACCTTC
j_gene: TRBJ1-5; d_gene: .; abundance: .; v_gene: TRBV6-4; CDR3aa: CASSDGGQPQHF; CDR3nt: TGTGCCAGCAGTGACGGAGGGCAGCCCCAGCATTTT
j_gene: TRBJ2-2; d_gene: TRBD2; abundance: .; v_gene: TRBV19; CDR3aa: CASSIKAGGTTGELFF; CDR3nt: TGTGCCAGTAGTATCAAAGCGGGAGGGACCACCGGGGAGCTGTTTTTT
j_gene: TRBJ2-1; d_gene: .; abundance: .; v_gene: TRBV6-2/TRBV6-3; CDR3aa: CASSSGSYNEQFF; CDR3nt: TGTGCCAGCAGTTCAGGGTCCTACAATGAGCAGTTCTTC
j_gene: TRBJ1-1; d_gene: .; abundance: .; v_gene: TRBV29-1; CDR3aa: CSVESYAGTPGAFF; CDR3nt: TGCAGCGTTGAATCCTACGCCGGGACACCTGGGGCTTTCTTT
j_gene: TRBJ2-1; d_gene: TRBD2; abundance: .; v_gene: TRBV7-3; CDR3aa: CASSAGADEQFF; CDR3nt: TGTGCCAGCAGCGCGGGAGCGGATGAGCAGTTCTTC
j_gene: TRBJ1-2; d_gene: TRBD1; abundance: .; v_gene: TRBV7-9; CDR3aa: CASSLLTGQGAVYGYTF; CDR3nt: TGTGCCAGCAGCTTACTAACAGGACAGGGGGCTGTCTATGGCTACACCTTC
j_gene: TRBJ2-3; d_gene: TRBD1; abundance: .; v_gene: TRBV18; CDR3aa: CASSPRDRGWTDTQYF; CDR3nt: TGTGCCAGCTCACCACGGGACAGGGGGTGGACAGATACGCAGTATTTT
j_gene: TRBJ2-1; d_gene: TRBD1; abundance: few; v_gene: TRBV10-3; CDR3aa: CAISDRDRGRGEQFF; CDR3nt: TGTGCCATCAGTGATAGGGACAGGGGACGGGGTGAGCAGTTCTTC
j_gene: TRBJ2-1; d_gene: .; abundance: .; v_gene: TRBV7-2; CDR3aa: CAAGSGEQFF; CDR3nt: TGTGCCGCCGGCTCAGGTGAGCAGTTCTTC
j_gene: TRBJ2-1; d_gene: TRBD2; abundance: few; v_gene: TRBV11-2; CDR3aa: CASSPPGGAAYNEQFF; CDR3nt: TGTGCCAGCAGCCCCCCGGGGGGAGCGGCATACAATGAGCAGTTCTTC
j_gene: TRBJ2-6; d_gene: TRBD1; abundance: .; v_gene: TRBV10-3; CDR3aa: CAIGDRGAGANVLTF; CDR3nt: TGTGCCATAGGGGACAGGGGGGCCGGGGCCAACGTCCTGACTTTC
j_gene: TRBJ1-3; d_gene: .; abundance: .; v_gene: TRBV5-1; CDR3aa: CASSADRTENTIYF; CDR3nt: TGCGCCAGCAGCGCCGACAGGACAGAAAACACCATATATTTT
j_gene: TRBJ2-7; d_gene: .; abundance: .; v_gene: TRBV6-5; CDR3aa: CASTSYEQYF; CDR3nt: TGTGCCAGCACTAGCTACGAGCAGTACTTC
j_gene: TRBJ1-5; d_gene: TRBD1; abundance: few; v_gene: TRBV10-2; CDR3aa: CASSGQGAQPQHF; CDR3nt: TGCGCCAGCAGTGGACAGGGTGCTCAGCCCCAGCATTTT
j_gene: TRBJ2-3; d_gene: TRBD2; abundance: .; v_gene: TRBV7-2; CDR3aa: CASRLAGGGTDTQYF; CDR3nt: TGTGCCAGCCGCCTAGCGGGAGGGGGCACAGATACGCAGTATTTT
j_gene: TRBJ2-6; d_gene: .; abundance: few; v_gene: TRBV7-7; CDR3aa: CASSAGTGGPGANVLTF; CDR3nt: TGTGCTAGCAGCGCGGGGACTGGCGGGCCTGGGGCCAACGTCCTGACTTTC
j_gene: TRBJ2-1; d_gene: .; abundance: once; v_gene: TRBV18; CDR3aa: CASSPQRNEQFF; CDR3nt: TGTGCCAGCTCACCACAACGGAATGAGCAGTTCTTC
j_gene: TRBJ1-5; d_gene: .; abundance: .; v_gene: TRBV6-5; CDR3aa: CASRRATYSNQPQHF; CDR3nt: TGTGCCAGCAGACGAGCGACTTATAGCAATCAGCCCCAGCATTTT
j_gene: TRBJ2-1; d_gene: TRBD2; abundance: .; v_gene: TRBV11-3; CDR3aa: CASSLDPPGLAGFSYNEQFF; CDR3nt: TGTGCCAGCAGCTTAGATCCCCCCGGACTAGCGGGATTCTCCTACAATGAGCAGTTCTTC
j_gene: TRBJ1-1; d_gene: .; abundance: .; v_gene: TRBV6-4; CDR3aa: CASSEQGNTEAFF; CDR3nt: TGTGCCAGCAGTGAACAGGGGAACACTGAAGCTTTCTTT
j_gene: TRBJ2-1; d_gene: TRBD2; abundance: once; v_gene: TRBV18; CDR3aa: CASTPPGSGRAVDEQFF; CDR3nt: TGTGCCAGCACGCCTCCGGGATCGGGGAGGGCCGTGGATGAGCAGTTCTTC
j_gene: TRBJ1-2; d_gene: .; abundance: .; v_gene: TRBV2; CDR3aa: CASSEGGPLSYGYTF; CDR3nt: TGTGCCAGCAGTGAAGGTGGGCCTCTTTCCTATGGCTACACCTTC
j_gene: TRBJ1-1; d_gene: .; abundance: .; v_gene: TRBV19; CDR3aa: CASSWAGPNTEAFF; CDR3nt: TGTGCCAGTAGTTGGGCGGGACCGAACACTGAAGCTTTCTTT
j_gene: TRBJ1-1; d_gene: TRBD1; abundance: .; v_gene: TRBV5-4; CDR3aa: CASSHPDRPNTEAFF; CDR3nt: TGTGCCAGCAGCCACCCGGACAGGCCGAACACTGAAGCTTTCTTT
j_gene: TRBJ1-2; d_gene: TRBD1; abundance: .; v_gene: TRBV7-2; CDR3aa: CASSFQGARYGYTF; CDR3nt: TGTGCCAGCAGCTTTCAGGGGGCGAGGTATGGCTACACCTTC
j_gene: TRBJ2-7; d_gene: TRBD2; abundance: few; v_gene: TRBV6-6; CDR3aa: CASSYSSGRSTYEQYF; CDR3nt: TGTGCCAGCAGTTACTCTAGCGGGAGGAGTACCTACGAGCAGTACTTC
j_gene: TRBJ1-1; d_gene: TRBD1; abundance: .; v_gene: TRBV10-2; CDR3aa: CASKGQGAEAFF; CDR3nt: TGCGCCAGCAAGGGACAGGGTGCTGAAGCTTTCTTT
j_gene: TRBJ1-1; d_gene: TRBD1; abundance: few; v_gene: TRBV27; CDR3aa: CASSSWTGNTEAFF; CDR3nt: TGTGCCAGCAGTTCTTGGACAGGGAACACTGAAGCTTTCTTT
j_gene: TRBJ2-3; d_gene: .; abundance: .; v_gene: TRBV28; CDR3aa: CASSLRTSTDTQYF; CDR3nt: TGTGCCAGCAGTTTACGGACTAGCACAGATACGCAGTATTTT
j_gene: TRBJ2-5; d_gene: TRBD2; abundance: .; v_gene: TRBV2; CDR3aa: CASSDGLAGQETQYF; CDR3nt: TGTGCCAGCAGTGACGGACTAGCGGGACAAGAGACCCAGTACTTC
j_gene: TRBJ2-3; d_gene: TRBD1; abundance: .; v_gene: TRBV6-6; CDR3aa: CASWPGQSTDTQYF; CDR3nt: TGTGCCAGCTGGCCGGGACAGAGCACAGATACGCAGTATTTT
j_gene: TRBJ1-2; d_gene: TRBD1; abundance: .; v_gene: TRBV28; CDR3aa: CASRRTGGNYGYTF; CDR3nt: TGTGCCAGCCGCAGGACAGGGGGAAACTATGGCTACACCTTC
j_gene: TRBJ2-2; d_gene: .; abundance: .; v_gene: TRBV4-3; CDR3aa: CASSQDQGSTGELFF; CDR3nt: TGCGCCAGCAGCCAAGATCAGGGCAGCACCGGGGAGCTGTTTTTT
j_gene: TRBJ1-2; d_gene: .; abundance: .; v_gene: TRBV7-2; CDR3aa: CASSLAAQGQGYGYTF; CDR3nt: TGTGCCAGCAGCTTAGCGGCCCAGGGTCAGGGCTATGGCTACACCTTC
j_gene: TRBJ2-2; d_gene: .; abundance: once; v_gene: TRBV5-1; CDR3aa: CASKEDGELFF; CDR3nt: TGCGCCAGCAAGGAGGACGGGGAGCTGTTTTTT
j_gene: TRBJ2-7; d_gene: .; abundance: .; v_gene: TRBV19; CDR3aa: CASSMSSEQYF; CDR3nt: TGTGCCAGTAGTATGTCCAGCGAGCAGTACTTC